Each of the 18 T cell receptor beta chains below was sequenced from the same sample in a study of cytomegalovirus exposure and HLA in healthy donors. Researchers ran the PCR with 60 Vbeta and 13 Jbeta primers. The data were produced by immunoSEQ multiplex PCR, yet TCRdb's version contains in-frame clones alone and is incomplete. Across 150,000 to 200,000 clones, the top ten clones capture under 2.5% of the sample. The sample taken for sequencing was PBMCs. The source is a man younger than 45 in good health and CMV-seronegative.

The chain carries TRBV5-1 and TRBJ1-1; 8 positions agree with TRBD1. Germline CDR1 reads SGHRS; CDR2 reads YFSETQ. V dropped 0 bases and J dropped 5; count of bases not matched to a gene: 6. The CDR3 runs to 15 residues. The CDR3, as DNA: TGCGCCAGCAGCTTGGGCGGACAGGGTTATACTGAAGCTTTCTTT. Translated: CASSLGGQGYTEAFF.

This sequence joins TRBV11-3 and TRBJ2-7, with a tentative D call TRBD1 (5 bases). The V end was cut by 5 bases, the J end by 2 bases, with 10 bases between. The CDR3 contains 13 residues. CDR1 is SGHNT, CDR2 YENEEA, per germline. Here the CDR3 reads CASSRAGPYEQYF. CDR3 DNA sequence: TGTGCCAGCAGCCGCGCAGGGCCCTACGAGCAGTACTTC.

The chain combines TRBV6-1 with TRBJ2-3, with TRBD2 identical over 9 bases. Germline V lookup: CDR1 MNHNS, CDR2 SASEGT. V lost 4 bases to trimming and J lost 1 base; unmatched junction nucleotides: 15. This CDR3 has 19 residues. DNA of the CDR3: TGTGCCAGCAGTGCTAGCGGGGCGGGATCGTTTAAAGGCACAGATACGCAGTATTTT. The encoded protein is CASSASGAGSFKGTDTQYF.

This chain joins TRBV2 and TRBJ1-3, with TRBD1 identical over 8 bases. The CDR3 extends over 15 amino acids. Looked up from germline, CDR1 is SNHLY and CDR2 is FYNNEI. The trim removed 6 bases at V and 0 bases at J, leaving 4 bases unmatched. DNA for the CDR3: TGTGCCAGCAGGGCAGGGGGCGCCTCTGGAAACACCATATATTTT. This codes for CASRAGGASGNTIYF.

CDR3 sequence: CASSYGFNSYNEQFF. DNA for the CDR3: TGTGCCAGCAGCTACGGGTTTAATTCCTACAATGAGCAGTTCTTC. This sequence joins TRBV11-3 and TRBJ2-1; D gene uncertain. Germline lookup yields CDR1 SGHNT and CDR2 YENEEA. There are 15 residues in the CDR3. V was clipped by 4 bases and J by 1 base, with 11 bases between them.

The chain couples TRBV9 to TRBJ2-7; 10 nucleotides match TRBD2. Trimming cost V 3 bases and J 0 bases; bases outside gene matches: 6. The CDR3 is 16 residues long. Germline V gene sequence: CDR1 SGDLS, CDR2 YYNGEE. As DNA, the CDR3 is TGTGCCAGCAGCGATCGTGCTAGCGGGAGCTCCTACGAGCAGTACTTC. Its protein is CASSDRASGSSYEQYF.

The V and J genes are TRBV5-1 and TRBJ2-7; weak D call: TRBD2 (6 bases). Trimming shortened V by 4 bases and J by 7 bases, and 21 bases separated the two germline ends. The CDR3 extends over 15 amino acids. In germline, CDR1 is SGHRS, CDR2 YFSETQ. In nucleotides, the CDR3 is TGCGCCAGCAGCGTTGGCCGGGACTTCCAAGGTGAGCAGTACTTC. It translates to CASSVGRDFQGEQYF.

The genes are TRBV7-9 and TRBJ2-7, with 7 bases matching TRBD1. The CDR3 spans 14 residues. Trimming took 0 bases from V and 8 from J; bases not matched to a gene: 7. Germline CDR1 reads SEHNR; CDR2 reads FQNEAQ (reference sequence). This CDR3 reads CASSLASGGYKQYF. CDR3 DNA sequence: TGTGCCAGCAGCTTAGCCTCAGGGGGATACAAGCAGTACTTC.

Here the CDR3 DNA reads TGCAGCGTTGGGACAGGGAATGGGGCCAACGTCCTGACTTTC. Translated: CSVGTGNGANVLTF. This rearrangement joins TRBV29-1 to TRBJ2-6; 8 bases agree with TRBD1. Germline trimming cut 4 bases from V and 3 bases from J; bases unmatched to any gene: 2. Per germline, CDR1 SQVTM and CDR2 ANQGSEA. CDR3 length: 14 residues.

The rearrangement links TRBV7-9 to TRBJ2-5; 13 positions agree with TRBD2. Germline V lookup: CDR1 SEHNR, CDR2 FQNEAQ (reference sequence). There are 16 residues in the CDR3. The V gene end was trimmed by 5 bases and the J gene end by 4 bases; junction bases not matched to a gene: 7. The CDR3: CASSPGLAGEGETQYF. CDR3 coding DNA: TGTGCCAGCAGCCCAGGACTAGCGGGAGAGGGAGAGACCCAGTACTTC.

The chain combines TRBV19 with TRBJ2-5, with TRBD2 as a possible D gene (7 bases). V was pared by 4 bases and J by 5 bases, with 11 bases between. Germline lookup yields CDR1 LNHDA and CDR2 SQIVND (reference sequence). CDR3 size: 13 residues. The CDR3 loop is CASSRGGAETQYF. The CDR3 nucleotides are TGTGCCAGTAGTAGGGGGGGCGCGGAGACCCAGTACTTC.

The chain carries TRBV5-1 and TRBJ1-1; 7 bases are shared with TRBD1. Losses at the gene ends were 4 bases for V and 0 bases for J; bases not matched to a gene: 6. Germline V gene sequence: CDR1 SGHRS, CDR2 YFSETQ. CDR3 length: 15 amino acids. The CDR3: CASSRQGNLNTEAFF. The CDR3 DNA is TGCGCCAGCAGCAGACAGGGAAATTTGAACACTGAAGCTTTCTTT.

This rearrangement joins TRBV7-2 to TRBJ2-5; TRBD2 agrees at 10 bases. The CDR3 sequence is 17 residues long. The germline V gene encodes CDR1 SGHTA and CDR2 FQGNSA. Trimming at V came to 1 base and at J to 7 bases, leaving 12 bases not matched to a gene. The CDR3 DNA follows: TGTGCCAGCAGCTTAGTTTCTAGCGGGGGTACGGTGGGGACCCAGTACTTC. Amino acid sequence: CASSLVSSGGTVGTQYF.

The chain is built from TRBV2 and TRBJ1-5, with TRBD1 matching over 7 bases. Trimming cost V 8 bases and J 8 bases; bases outside gene matches: 12. CDR3 size: 14 residues. The germline V gene has CDR1 SNHLY and CDR2 FYNNEI. The CDR3 protein is CASRARQGIKPQHF. The CDR3 nucleotides are TGTGCCAGCCGGGCTCGACAGGGTATCAAGCCCCAGCATTTT. The entire variable domain, with the rest obtained from reference TRBV2 and TRBJ1-5, is as follows: EPEVTQTPSHQVTQMGQEVILRCVPISNHLYFYWYRQILGQKVEFLVSFYNNEISEKSEIFDDQFSVERPDGSNFTLKIRSTKLEDSAMYFCASRARQGIKPQHFGDGTRLSIL.

The rearrangement links TRBV7-9 to TRBJ2-6, with 7 bases lining up with TRBD2. The ends lost 5 bases at V and 7 bases at J; junction bases unmatched: 2. The germline gives CDR1 SEHNR, CDR2 FQNEAQ (reference sequence). This CDR3 has 13 residues. The CDR3 loop is CASSRGVANVLTF. DNA for the CDR3: TGTGCCAGCAGCCGGGGGGTAGCCAACGTCCTGACTTTC.

This chain links TRBV5-6 with TRBJ1-6; the D is unclear. The V gene's germline CDR1 is SGHDT and CDR2 YYEEEE. V lost 0 bases, J lost 9 bases, and 13 bases lay in between. The CDR3 extends over 15 amino acids. The CDR3 reads CASSLGRGSGSPLHF. The CDR3 coding sequence is TGTGCCAGCAGCTTGGGTCGGGGAAGCGGTTCACCCCTCCACTTT.

This chain uses TRBV28 with TRBJ1-1, with D possibly TRBD1 on 6 matching bases. Trimming pared 6 bases from V and 1 base from J, leaving 21 bases between. Germline V lookup: CDR1 MDHEN, CDR2 SYDVKM. The CDR3 sequence is 17 residues long. DNA of the CDR3: TGTGCCAGCAGCCAAGGGGGGGGAACGGGTTGGAACACTGAAGCTTTCTTT. Translated, it gives CASSQGGGTGWNTEAFF.

The V gene is TRBV5-1, the J gene TRBJ2-7; no clear D. The CDR3 runs to 13 residues. Trimming left V 4 bases short and J 3 bases short, with 11 bases between. Germline CDR1 SGHRS, CDR2 YFSETQ. CDR3 nucleotide sequence: TGCGCCAGCAGCCCCCGCTCAGTCTACGAGCAGTACTTC. Translated: CASSPRSVYEQYF.